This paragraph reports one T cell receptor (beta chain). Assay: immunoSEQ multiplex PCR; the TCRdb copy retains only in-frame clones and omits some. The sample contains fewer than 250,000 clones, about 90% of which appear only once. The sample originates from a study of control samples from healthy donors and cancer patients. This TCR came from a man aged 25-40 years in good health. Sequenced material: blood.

In nucleotides, the CDR3 is TGTGCCAGCCTCCTTACCAGGGGGCTTAAGGCTGAAGCTTTCTTT. Translation: CASLLTRGLKAEAFF. The chain combines TRBV27 with TRBJ1-1; 8 nucleotides align to TRBD1. With V trimmed by 8 bases and J by 6 bases, 14 bases remained unmatched. Germline CDR1 and CDR2: MNHEY and SMNVEV (reference sequence). This CDR3 is built from 15 residues.